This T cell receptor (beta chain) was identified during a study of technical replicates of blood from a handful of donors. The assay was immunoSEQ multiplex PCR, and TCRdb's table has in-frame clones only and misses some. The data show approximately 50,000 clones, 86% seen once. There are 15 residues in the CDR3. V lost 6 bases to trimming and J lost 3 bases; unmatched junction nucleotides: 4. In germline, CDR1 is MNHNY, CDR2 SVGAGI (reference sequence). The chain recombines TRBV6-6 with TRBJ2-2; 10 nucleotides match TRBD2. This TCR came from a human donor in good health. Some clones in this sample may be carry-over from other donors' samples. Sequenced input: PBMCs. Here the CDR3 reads CASRPTSGDTGELFF. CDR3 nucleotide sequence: TGTGCCAGCAGACCAACTAGCGGGGACACCGGGGAGCTGTTTTTT.